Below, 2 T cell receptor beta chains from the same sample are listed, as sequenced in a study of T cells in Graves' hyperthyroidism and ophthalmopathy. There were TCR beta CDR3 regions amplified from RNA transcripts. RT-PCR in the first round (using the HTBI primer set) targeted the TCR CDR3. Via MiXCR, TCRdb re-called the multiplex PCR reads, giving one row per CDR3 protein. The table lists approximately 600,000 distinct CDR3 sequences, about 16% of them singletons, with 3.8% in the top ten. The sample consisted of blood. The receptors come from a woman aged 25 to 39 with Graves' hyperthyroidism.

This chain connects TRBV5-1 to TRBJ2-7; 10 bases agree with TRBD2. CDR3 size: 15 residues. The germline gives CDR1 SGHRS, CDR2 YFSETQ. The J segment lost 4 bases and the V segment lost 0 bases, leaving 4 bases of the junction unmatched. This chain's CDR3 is CASSLASGSIYEQYF. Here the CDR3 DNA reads TGCGCCAGCAGCTTGGCTAGCGGGAGCATATACGAGCAGTACTTC.

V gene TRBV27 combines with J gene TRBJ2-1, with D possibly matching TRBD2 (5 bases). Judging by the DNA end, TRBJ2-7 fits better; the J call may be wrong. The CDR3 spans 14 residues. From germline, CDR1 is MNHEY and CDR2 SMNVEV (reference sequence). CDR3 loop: CASRPPVGGNEQYF. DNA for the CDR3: TGTGCCAGCAGGCCCCCCGTTGGAGGCAATGAGCAGTACTTC.